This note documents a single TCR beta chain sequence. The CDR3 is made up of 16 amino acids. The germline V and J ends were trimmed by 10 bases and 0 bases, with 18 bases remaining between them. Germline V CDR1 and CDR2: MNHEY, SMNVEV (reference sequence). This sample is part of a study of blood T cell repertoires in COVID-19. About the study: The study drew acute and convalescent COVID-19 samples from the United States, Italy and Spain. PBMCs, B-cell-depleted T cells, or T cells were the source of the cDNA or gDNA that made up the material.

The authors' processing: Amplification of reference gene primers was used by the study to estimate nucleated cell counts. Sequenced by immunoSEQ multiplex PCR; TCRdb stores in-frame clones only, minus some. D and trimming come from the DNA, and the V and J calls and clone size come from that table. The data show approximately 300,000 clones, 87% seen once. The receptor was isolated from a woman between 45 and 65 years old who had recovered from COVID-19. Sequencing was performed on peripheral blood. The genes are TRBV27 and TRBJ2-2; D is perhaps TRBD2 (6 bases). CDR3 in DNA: TGTGCCACCTCATTAGCGGTTACCGCGAACACCGGGGAGCTGTTTTTT. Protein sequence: CATSLAVTANTGELFF.